This T cell receptor (beta chain) was obtained from a study of CD8 T cells in Susac syndrome. This CDR3 has 15 residues. The V gene lost 0 bases and the J gene lost 3 bases, with 12 bases spanning the gap. The germline gives CDR1 MNHNS, CDR2 SASEGT. The authors negatively isolated CD8+ and CD4+ T cells and FACS-enriched TEMRA cells. An input of roughly 0.45 to 1 ug of RNA was subjected to reverse transcription using random hexamers. The immunoSEQ assay covered 54 Vbeta and 13 Jbeta segments for CDR3. MiXCR was run by TCRdb on the immunoSEQ multiplex PCR reads, yielding one entry per CDR3 protein. This sample has 120,000 to 150,000 distinct CDR3 sequences; approximately 94% occur once, and the top ten carry 0.075% to 0.09%.

This rearrangement joins TRBV6-1 to TRBJ2-7; D gene ambiguous. Sequenced sample: CD4+ T cells from PBMCs. This clonotype was obtained from a human donor in good health. CDR3 nucleotides: TGTGCCAGCAGTGAAGCGCGGCTTTCAGGCTACGAGCAGTACTTC. This gives the protein CASSEARLSGYEQYF.